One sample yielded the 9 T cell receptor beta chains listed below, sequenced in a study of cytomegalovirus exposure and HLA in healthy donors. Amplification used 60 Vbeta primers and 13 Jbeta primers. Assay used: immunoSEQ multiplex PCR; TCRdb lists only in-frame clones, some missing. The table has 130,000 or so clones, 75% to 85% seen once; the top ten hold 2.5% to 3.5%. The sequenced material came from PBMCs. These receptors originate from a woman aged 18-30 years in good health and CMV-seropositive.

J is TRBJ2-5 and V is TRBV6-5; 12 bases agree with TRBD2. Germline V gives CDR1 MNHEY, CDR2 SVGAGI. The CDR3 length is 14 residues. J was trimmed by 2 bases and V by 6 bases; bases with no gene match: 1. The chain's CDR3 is CASSLAGGQETQYF. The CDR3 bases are TGTGCCAGCAGCCTAGCGGGGGGGCAAGAGACCCAGTACTTC.

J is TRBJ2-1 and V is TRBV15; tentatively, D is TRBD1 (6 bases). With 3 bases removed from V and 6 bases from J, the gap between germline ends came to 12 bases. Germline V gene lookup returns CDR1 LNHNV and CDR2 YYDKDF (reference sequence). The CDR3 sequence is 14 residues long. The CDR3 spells CATSRDTGSNEQFF. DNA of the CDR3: TGTGCCACCAGCAGGGATACAGGGTCCAATGAGCAGTTCTTC.

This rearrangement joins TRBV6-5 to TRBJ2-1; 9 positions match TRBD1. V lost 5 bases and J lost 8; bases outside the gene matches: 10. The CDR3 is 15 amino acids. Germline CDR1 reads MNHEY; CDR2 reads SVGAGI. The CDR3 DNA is TGTGCCAGCAGTCTGACCGGGACAGGGTGGGATGAGCAGTTCTTC. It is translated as CASSLTGTGWDEQFF.

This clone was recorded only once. CDR3: CASTPGSSYNSPLHF. Written as DNA, the CDR3 is TGTGCCAGCACCCCCGGGAGCTCCTATAATTCACCCCTCCACTTT. The chain links TRBV7-8 to TRBJ1-6; D unclear. In germline, CDR1 is SGHVS, CDR2 FQNEAQ. The CDR3 length is 15 residues. Trimming pared 7 bases from V and 0 bases from J, leaving 10 bases between.

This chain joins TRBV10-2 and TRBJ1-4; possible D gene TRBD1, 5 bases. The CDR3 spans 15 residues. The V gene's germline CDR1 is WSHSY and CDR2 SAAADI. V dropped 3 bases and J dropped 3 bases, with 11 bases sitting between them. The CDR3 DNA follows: TGCGCCAGCAGTGAAACGGCAGGGTCTAATGAAAAACTGTTTTTT. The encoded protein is CASSETAGSNEKLFF.

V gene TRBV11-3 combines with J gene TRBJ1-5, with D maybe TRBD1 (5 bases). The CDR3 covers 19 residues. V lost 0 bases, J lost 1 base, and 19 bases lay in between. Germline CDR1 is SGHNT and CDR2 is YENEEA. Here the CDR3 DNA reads TGTGCCAGCAGCTTAGAGGGCGGCAGGGTAGGTTCGAGCAATCAGCCCCAGCATTTT. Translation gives CASSLEGGRVGSSNQPQHF.

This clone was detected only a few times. CDR3: CASSPPSGNTEAFF. The CDR3 region has the DNA TGTGCCAGCAGCCCACCATCAGGGAACACTGAAGCTTTCTTT. The chain combines TRBV5-4 with TRBJ1-1; no firm D call. CDR3 size: 14 residues. Trimming pared 4 bases from V and 1 base from J, leaving 11 bases between. CDR1 is SGHNT and CDR2 is YYREEE in the germline V gene (reference sequence).

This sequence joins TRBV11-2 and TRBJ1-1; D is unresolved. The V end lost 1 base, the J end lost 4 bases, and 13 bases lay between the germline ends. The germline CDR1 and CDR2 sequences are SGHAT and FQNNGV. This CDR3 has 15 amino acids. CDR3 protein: CASSLVPAIGTEAFF. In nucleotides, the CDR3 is TGTGCCAGCAGCTTAGTCCCAGCGATTGGCACTGAAGCTTTCTTT.

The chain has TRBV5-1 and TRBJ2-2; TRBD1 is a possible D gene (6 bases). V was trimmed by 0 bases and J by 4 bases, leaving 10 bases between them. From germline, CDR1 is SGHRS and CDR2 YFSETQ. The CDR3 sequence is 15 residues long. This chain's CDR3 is CASSLVEGVTGELFF. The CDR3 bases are TGCGCCAGCAGCTTGGTTGAGGGGGTCACCGGGGAGCTGTTTTTT.